A selection of T cell receptor beta chains follows, all from one sample in a study of cytomegalovirus exposure and HLA in healthy donors. Generated by immunoSEQ multiplex PCR, the TCRdb table keeps only in-frame clones and is missing some. The sample lists under 200,000 clones, roughly 80% occurring once. Sequencing used PBMCs. Source of these receptors: a man aged 50 to 59 in good health and CMV-seropositive. Both conserved end residues are part of each CDR3. A D gene is named only where the DNA matches it firmly. The size field is filled for only some rows; it gives once, few, many or a size class.

j_call cdr3_length v_call clone_size d_call cdr3_aa
TRBJ2-7 19 TRBV11-3 NA TRBD2 CASSFFGPLREGRSYEQYF
TRBJ2-1 15 TRBV5-1 NA TRBD2 CASSLVVTSGNEQFF
TRBJ1-4 18 TRBV4-1 NA NA CASSQDGPREAGQEKLFF
TRBJ1-6 14 TRBV28 NA NA CASTPGVPNSPLHF
TRBJ2-7 16 TRBV6-1 NA TRBD2 CASSEAGTSRSYEQYF
TRBJ2-3 15 TRBV11-2 NA TRBD2 CASTLLAGPTDTQYF
TRBJ1-6 12 TRBV15 NA TRBD1 CATSRGLSPLHF
TRBJ1-5 15 TRBV4-2 NA TRBD1 CASSQGGQGGQPQHF
TRBJ2-7 12 TRBV28 NA NA CASSSGFGEQYF
TRBJ2-7 12 TRBV15 NA TRBD1 CATSYGQGRPYF
TRBJ1-2 11 TRBV4-2 NA NA CASSQDTALTF
TRBJ2-7 15 TRBV29-1 NA TRBD2 CSAGLAGALVHEQYF
TRBJ1-1 13 TRBV27 NA TRBD1 CASTKRQGAEAFF
TRBJ2-3 14 TRBV9 once NA CASSVLPNTDTQYF